One sample yielded the 16 T cell receptor beta chains listed below, sequenced in a study of blood T cell repertoires in COVID-19. Here immunoSEQ multiplex PCR was the method, and the copy in TCRdb shows in-frame clones only, minus some. The table shows about 400,000 clones, with about 89% occurring only once. The sample was peripheral blood. Every receptor here comes from a man in his forties or fifties with acute or convalescent COVID-19.

This chain connects TRBV11-2 to TRBJ1-3; no clear D. Germline CDR1 and CDR2: SGHAT and FQNNGV. This CDR3 region has 15 residues. Trimming took 1 base from V and 0 from J, leaving 7 bases between them. For the CDR3, the DNA is TGTGCCAGCAGCTTAGCCTGGAGCTCTGGAAACACCATATATTTT. Its translation: CASSLAWSSGNTIYF.

This clone has only one observation. The J gene is TRBJ2-1, the V gene TRBV21-1; the table's D call TRBD2 went unverified against the DNA. TRBV21-1 is listed as a pseudogene. The CDR3 has 15 amino acids. The CDR3 protein is CASSKGLVIYNEQFF. CDR3 DNA: TGTGCCAGCAGCAAAGGACTAGTAATATACAATGAGCAGTTCTTC.

The chain links TRBV18 to TRBJ2-3, with 7 bases aligning to TRBD1. There are 14 residues in the CDR3. Germline values: CDR1 KGHSH, CDR2 LQKENI. Trimming at V came to 3 bases and at J to 0 bases, leaving 0 bases not matched to a gene. Here the CDR3 DNA reads TGTGCCAGCTCACCGGGACAGAGCACAGATACGCAGTATTTT. It specifies CASSPGQSTDTQYF.

Note on this clone: This is likely a read error, given that the CDR3 carries no conserved phenylalanine or tryptophan at its end. The DNA is omitted, as the CDR3 cannot be located on it reliably, and the CDR3 follows TCRdb's listing. The V and J genes are TRBV5-1 and TRBJ1-2; the DNA was not compared with TRBD1, the D call given in the table. Looked up from germline, CDR1 is SGHRS and CDR2 is YFSETQ. The CDR3 spans 13 amino acids, including both terminal residues. CDR3 protein: CASSLVAGEYHFN.

The chain links TRBV6-2 or TRBV6-3 to TRBJ2-5; TRBD2 matches 11 bases. The ends lost 6 bases at V and 5 bases at J; junction bases unmatched: 5. The CDR3 covers 14 residues. The germline V gene has CDR1 MNHEY and CDR2 SVGEGT. The CDR3 loop is CASSLAGGRETQYF. The CDR3 DNA reads TGTGCCAGCAGCTTAGCGGGGGGGAGGGAGACCCAGTACTTC.

The rearrangement uses TRBV6-5 and TRBJ2-1; perhaps TRBD2 as D (5 bases). V gave up 8 bases and J gave up 8 bases, with 13 bases separating them. CDR3 length equals 12 residues. Germline V gene sequence: CDR1 MNHEY, CDR2 SVGAGI. CDR3 region: CASGGSADEQFF. The CDR3 bases are TGTGCCAGCGGCGGGTCGGCCGATGAGCAGTTCTTC.

The chain combines TRBV27 with TRBJ1-3; perhaps TRBD1 as D (6 bases). V gave up 1 base and J gave up 5 bases, with 12 bases separating them. The CDR3 contains 15 residues. The V gene's germline CDR1 is MNHEY and CDR2 SMNVEV (reference sequence). CDR3: CASSLFRGDRNTIYF. CDR3 sequence (DNA): TGTGCCAGCAGTTTATTTCGGGGGGACAGAAACACCATATATTTT.

The chain combines TRBV27 with TRBJ1-1, with 8 bases identical to TRBD1. Losses at the gene ends were 2 bases for V and 4 bases for J; bases not matched to a gene: 18. The CDR3 is 19 residues long. Germline V lookup: CDR1 MNHEY, CDR2 SMNVEV (reference sequence). The CDR3 is CASSLQSKLRTGMATEAFF. CDR3 DNA sequence: TGTGCCAGCAGTTTACAGTCGAAACTCAGGACAGGGATGGCCACTGAAGCTTTCTTT.

DNA for the CDR3: TGTGCCAGCAGCCAAGGCGGACTATGGGATGGCTACACCTTC. It is translated as CASSQGGLWDGYTF. J is TRBJ1-2 and V is TRBV3-1 (or the pseudogene TRBV3-2); D not certain. The germline V and J ends were trimmed by 1 base and 6 bases, with 12 bases remaining between them. Germline V gene data show CDR1 as LGHDT and CDR2 as YNNKEL (reference sequence). The CDR3 runs to 14 residues.

The CDR3 here is CASSAGTSGRPYEQYF. The CDR3 region has the DNA TGTGCCAGCAGCGCTGGGACTAGCGGAAGGCCTTACGAGCAGTACTTC. The rearrangement links TRBV13 to TRBJ2-7, with 11 bases fitting TRBD2. Germline-derived CDR1 and CDR2 are PRHDT and FYEKMQ (reference sequence). CDR3 size: 16 residues. Trimming cost V 5 bases and J 4 bases; bases outside gene matches: 10.

In its sample, this clone was seen a few times. The CDR3 spells CASSLLNGETQYF. The CDR3 DNA is TGTGCCAGCAGCTTATTGAACGGAGAGACCCAGTACTTC. The V and J genes are TRBV11-1 and TRBJ2-5; D gene unclear. The CDR3 sequence is 13 residues long. The germline V and J ends were trimmed by 2 bases and 4 bases, with 8 bases remaining between them. Germline V gene data show CDR1 as SGHAT and CDR2 as FQDESV (reference sequence).

This chain uses TRBV5-1 with TRBJ2-7; no clear D. Trimming cost V 1 base and J 2 bases, with 4 bases left between them. The CDR3 length is 12 residues. From germline, CDR1 is SGHRS and CDR2 YFSETQ. CDR3 sequence: CASSLTAYEQYF. CDR3 DNA: TGCGCCAGCAGCTTGACAGCCTACGAGCAGTACTTC.

The rearrangement uses TRBV11-2 and TRBJ1-2; 9 positions agree with TRBD1. After removal of 5 bases from V and 2 bases from J, the junction contained 9 bases not matched to a gene. The CDR3 is 16 residues long. Germline CDR1 SGHAT, CDR2 FQNNGV. The CDR3 loop is CASSKYQGQGNYGYTF. CDR3 in DNA: TGTGCCAGCAGCAAATACCAGGGACAGGGAAACTATGGCTACACCTTC.

The rearrangement joins TRBV7-3 to TRBJ2-1, with 8 bases aligning to TRBD2. Germline V lookup: CDR1 SGHTA, CDR2 FQGTGA. V lost 1 base, J lost 4 bases, and 0 bases stayed unmatched. The CDR3 covers 14 residues. CDR3 nucleotides: TGTGCCAGCAGCTTAATAGCGGGATACAATGAGCAGTTCTTC. It translates to CASSLIAGYNEQFF.

CDR3 DNA: TGTGCCAGCAGCTTCCTCGGTGAGGCTTATGGCTACACCTTC. Amino acid sequence: CASSFLGEAYGYTF. This rearrangement joins TRBV11-2 to TRBJ1-2, with D uncertain. The CDR3 loop spans 14 amino acids. The ends were cut back, 3 bases at V and 5 bases at J, with 13 bases in the middle. From germline, CDR1 is SGHAT and CDR2 FQNNGV.

CDR3: CASSLEPAGVGSPLHF. CDR3 nucleotides: TGTGCCAGCAGCTTAGAACCCGCAGGGGTCGGTTCACCCCTCCACTTT. The chain carries TRBV11-2 and TRBJ1-6, with D perhaps matching TRBD1 (6 bases). CDR3 length: 16 residues. Germline V lookup: CDR1 SGHAT, CDR2 FQNNGV. The ends were cut back, 0 bases at V and 9 bases at J, with 15 bases in the middle.